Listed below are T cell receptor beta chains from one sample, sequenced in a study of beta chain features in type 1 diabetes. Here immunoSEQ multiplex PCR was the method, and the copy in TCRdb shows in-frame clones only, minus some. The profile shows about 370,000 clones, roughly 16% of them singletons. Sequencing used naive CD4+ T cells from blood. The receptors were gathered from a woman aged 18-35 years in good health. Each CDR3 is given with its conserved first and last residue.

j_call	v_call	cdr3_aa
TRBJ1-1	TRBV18	CASSPLQGEDTEAFF
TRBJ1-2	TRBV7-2	CASSSPRGGTFAGYTF
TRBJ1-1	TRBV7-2	CASSLMTMNTEAFF
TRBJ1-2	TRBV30	CACLRQGGGYGYTF
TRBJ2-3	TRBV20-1	CSATRLDTQYF
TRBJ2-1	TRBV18	CASSPLAGDYNEQFF
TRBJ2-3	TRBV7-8	CASSFPGQDTQYF
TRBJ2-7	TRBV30	CAWSVFLSYEQYF
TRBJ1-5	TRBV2	CASSEVRTARQPQHF
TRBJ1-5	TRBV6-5	CASSPDRAPNQPQHF
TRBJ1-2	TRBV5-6	CASSLGTDYGYTF
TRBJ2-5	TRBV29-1	CSVVGSGRAQETQYF
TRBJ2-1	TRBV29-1	CSVGRQESSYNEQFF
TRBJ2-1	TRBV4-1	CASSQDPGTSYNEQFF
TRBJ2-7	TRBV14	CASRETGWREQYF
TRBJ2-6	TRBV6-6	CASSYPGTGANVLTF
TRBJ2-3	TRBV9	CASSETTGSDTQYF
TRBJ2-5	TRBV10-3	CAIRKGTGQQETQYF
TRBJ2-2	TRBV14	CASSQLQYTGELFF
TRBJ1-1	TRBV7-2	CASSFAWGGTEAFF
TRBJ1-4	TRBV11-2	CASSFRQGEKLFF
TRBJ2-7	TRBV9	CASSVTTAYEQYF
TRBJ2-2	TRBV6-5	CASSYRAGGRTGELFF
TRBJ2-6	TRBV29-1	CSVGTKDFPSSGANVLTF
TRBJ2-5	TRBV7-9	CASSSAGVGQETQYF
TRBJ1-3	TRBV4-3	CASSQRGVSGNTIYF
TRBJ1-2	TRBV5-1	CASSLKGDYGYTF
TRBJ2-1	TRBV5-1	CASSPGTTYNEQFF